The text below deals with one T cell receptor beta chain. This receptor's antigen is unknown. The sample holds no much larger clone one base away, and base qualities are not on file. The data stem from a study of CD8 T cells in Susac syndrome (dated 2019 in TCRdb). As for the study more broadly: Among the sequenced Susac syndrome patients, over five had clinically active disease and about eight were in clinical remission. The study used repertoire sequencing to test whether antigen drove CD8+ T cell activation and differentiation in Susac syndrome. Susac syndrome patients were therapy-naive, on corticosteroids (some also receiving IVIg), or on IVIg alone at blood withdrawal.

RNA was extracted using the RNeasy kit, and roughly 0.5 to 1 ug of the RNA was reverse transcribed with random hexamers. The immunoSEQ multiplex PCR assay, which covers 54 Vbeta and 13 Jbeta segments, was used to amplify TCR beta CDR3 regions. To correct PCR amplification bias, a synthetic template baseline was used for both primer optimization and computational correction. The original methods were these. Only productive sequences were kept, with reads annotated to V, D and J genes according to IMGT and analyzed in immunoSEQ Analyzer. To calculate clonality, Shannon entropy was normalized by log2 of the number of productive unique sequences and then subtracted from one. For each patient and control, public and private clones were evaluated within the 100 most prevalent clones. Clones were defined as Susac-specific if absent from the healthy and MS cohorts, from approximately 1,100 published viral clones and from other ImmuneACCESS disease sequences. TCRdb reprocessing: public reads trimmed at Q25 with fastp, clones called with MiXCR, in-frame beta chains kept. Rows matching on CDR3 protein sequence are summarized as one entry with the most common DNA and genes. TCRdb, not the original authors, processed these V and J calls. Recorded for this sample are around 170,000 distinct CDR3 sequences; approximately 95% of them occurred a single time. The ten largest make up around 0.12% of the sample.

The CDR1 and CDR2 encoded by the germline V gene (reference sequence) are SEHNR and FQNEAQ. Deletion took 8 bases off V and 0 bases off J, with a span of 8 bases between the germline ends. From the cysteine through the phenylalanine, the CDR3 covers 13 amino acids. Only the CDR3 part of the read is kept: 39 bases, read in frame from the first base. Peripheral blood CD8+ and CD4+ T cells from healthy donors, Susac syndrome patients and multiple sclerosis patients were profiled by high-throughput TCR beta sequencing. The Susac syndrome patients fulfilled recently defined diagnostic criteria for definite or probable disease. Bulk CD8+ and CD4+ T cells were purified by magnetic negative isolation, whereas CD8+ TEMRA cells were enriched by FACS. Blood was drawn into EDTA tubes, processed within 24 hours, and PBMCs were isolated by density gradient centrifugation. PBMCs intended for TCR sequencing were cryopreserved in liquid nitrogen and thawed later in a water bath at 37 degrees C. A purity of at least 90% was achieved for sorted or isolated CD4+, CD8+ and CD8+ TEMRA cells.

General findings and caveats noted by the study authors: The study acknowledged that relatively few individuals were included in the TCR sequencing and HLA analysis. No clonal expansion was detected in the CD4+ T cell repertoire of Susac syndrome patients.

The chain links TRBV7-9 with TRBJ2-1; no confident D gene assignment can be made. The receptor was derived from a human donor with Susac syndrome. The specimen sequenced was CD4+ T cells from PBMCs. The sequenced DNA is TGTGCCAGCTCCCTGGCCTCCTACAATGAGCAGTTCTTC. Protein translation: CASSLASYNEQFF.